This passage covers 6 T cell receptor beta chains from one sample sequenced in a study of T cells in Graves' hyperthyroidism and ophthalmopathy. The TCR beta CDR3 regions underwent amplification using RNA transcripts as the source. TCR CDR3 underwent first-round RT-PCR with the HTBI primer set. One entry per CDR3 protein results from TCRdb running MiXCR on the multiplex PCR reads. The sample has roughly 510,000 distinct CDR3 sequences; over 45% are singletons. What was sequenced was peripheral blood or thyroid tissue (not recorded which). The receptors were sampled from an adult woman with Graves' disease, either hyperthyroidism or ophthalmopathy (not recorded which).

This clonotype has a handful of counts. This may come from a read error, since a much larger clone is one base off. The V gene is TRBV25-1, the J gene TRBJ2-3; D call uncertain. CDR3 length: 13 amino acids. The germline CDR1 and CDR2 sequences are MGHDK and SYGVNS. The ends were cut back, 6 bases at V and 4 bases at J, with 11 bases in the middle. As DNA, the CDR3 is TGTGCCAGCAGCCCGACGAGCGCAGATACGCAGTATTTT. Protein: CASSPTSADTQYF.

The sample holds one count of this clonotype. This rearrangement joins TRBV10-3 to TRBJ2-5; 10 nucleotides align to TRBD1. J gave up 4 bases and V 5 bases, and 16 bases lay outside the gene matches. The CDR3 extends over 18 amino acids. The V gene's germline CDR1 is ENHRY and CDR2 SYGVKD. The CDR3 region has the DNA TGTGCCATCAGTCCCGGAATGACAGGGGGCAGGAAGAGAGAGACCCAGTACTTC. Its protein product is CAISPGMTGGRKRETQYF.

This clonotype was recorded many times. The rearrangement uses TRBV2 and TRBJ1-2; 7 bases map to TRBD1. Trimming cost V 6 bases and J 6 bases; bases outside gene matches: 7. Germline CDR1 is SNHLY and CDR2 is FYNNEI. The CDR3 totals 13 residues. The CDR3 DNA is TGTGCCAGCAGCGTGGACAGGACGAATGGCTACACCTTC. It encodes CASSVDRTNGYTF.

In regard to this clonotype: The germline gene is not matched at one end of the junction; a read error may be the cause. The rearrangement links TRBV12-3 or TRBV12-4 to TRBJ1-2, with D hard to call. CDR3 length: 12 amino acids. CDR3 DNA: TGTGCCAGCAGTTACGACCGGCCGAAGCTGAACTTC. Translation: CASSYDRPKLNF.

The chain is built from TRBV25-1 and TRBJ1-4; 7 positions match TRBD1. This CDR3 has 14 residues. Germline CDR1 and CDR2: MGHDK and SYGVNS. V was clipped by 11 bases and J by 4 bases; unmatched bases: 10. CDR3 residues: CAAQGRDSNEKLFF. CDR3 sequence (DNA): TGTGCCGCTCAAGGGAGGGACAGTAATGAAAAACTGTTTTTT.

This clonotype was counted only a few times. The chain recombines TRBV28 with TRBJ1-2, with D maybe TRBD1 (6 bases). This CDR3 spans 11 amino acids. V dropped 10 bases and J dropped 4 bases, with 10 bases sitting between them. Germline CDR1 and CDR2: MDHEN and SYDVKM. Written as DNA, the CDR3 is TGTGCCACCGAAGGGGGCTATGGCTACACCTTC. As protein: CATEGGYGYTF.